The clone carrying this TCR beta chain was recorded once. These data originate in a study of CD8 T cells in Susac syndrome. Turning to the study itself: Five or six sequenced Susac syndrome patients had clinically active disease, while about 8 were in remission. Patients with Susac syndrome were therapy-naive, on corticosteroids, or on intravenous immunoglobulin alone at the time that blood was drawn.

An amount of RNA that ranged from roughly 0.45 to 1 ug was reverse transcribed with random hexamers. The authors amplified TCR beta CDR3 across 54 Vbeta and 13 Jbeta using immunoSEQ multiplex PCR. MiXCR, applied by TCRdb to the immunoSEQ multiplex PCR reads, yields one record per CDR3 protein. The sample lists some 180,000 distinct CDR3 sequences, around 94% seen once, with around 0.095% in the top ten. The sample comprised CD4+ T cells from PBMCs. This sequence originates from a human donor with Susac syndrome.

The CDR3 DNA follows: TGTGCCAGCAGTTTATCTAGCGGGAGGGGACTAGCCAAAAACATTCAGTACTTC. Protein: CASSLSSGRGLAKNIQYF. The rearrangement uses TRBV28 and TRBJ2-4; 12 bases line up with TRBD2. V lost 1 base and J lost 0; bases outside the gene matches: 4. This CDR3 has 18 residues. Germline CDR1 MDHEN, CDR2 SYDVKM.